This T cell receptor (beta chain) was sequenced for a study of shared clonotypes between healthy human individuals. This table comes from immunoSEQ multiplex PCR, and its TCRdb copy is limited to in-frame clones, with some not included. The table shows about 2 million clones, with around 96% occurring only once. The germline CDR1 and CDR2 sequences are SGHTA and FQGNSA. The CDR3 runs 13 residues. V gave up 3 bases and J gave up 9 bases; unmatched junction bases: 2. Terminally differentiated effector memory CD45RA+ cells were left out of the naive CD8 fraction, which was CD45RO-negative and positively selected for CCR7.

This receptor was obtained from a man between 18 and 29 years old in good health. The chain joins TRBV7-2 to TRBJ2-2, with TRBD1 identical over 9 bases. Sequencing was performed on naive CD8+ T cells sorted from blood. CDR3 in amino acids: CASSFGTGRELFF. The CDR3 coding sequence is TGTGCCAGCAGCTTCGGGACAGGGAGGGAGCTGTTTTTT. Variable domain in full (rest from reference TRBV7-2 and TRBJ2-2): GAGVSQSPSNKVTEKGKDVELRCDPISGHTALYWYRQSLGQGLEFLIYFQGNSAPDKSGLPSDRFSAERTGGSVSTLTIQRTQQEDSAVYLCASSFGTGRELFFGEGSRLTVL.